This T cell receptor (beta chain) was retrieved from a study of metastatic and nonmetastatic thyroid tumors. Across the study: Across peripheral blood and tumor or nodule tissue samples taken from malignant and benign thyroid patients, the repertoires were compared with one another.

How the authors handled the data: The study built a papillary thyroid cancer distant-metastasis classifier from CDR3 differences across clinicopathological groups. TCRdb re-clonotyped the PCR reads via MiXCR. The V and J calls shown here were made by TCRdb, not taken from the authors' results. The repertoire holds just over 15,000 clones, with nearly 35% as singletons. Judged by abundance, this clone is medium-sized. Its specificity is unknown. No patient received treatment before thyroid surgery. Study observations and caveats: Benign nodules were reported to have significantly lower TCR beta diversity than malignant thyroid tumors, in blood and tumor.

This TCR was recovered from a male donor with papillary thyroid cancer or a benign thyroid nodule (not recorded which). Some clones in this sample may be carry-over from other donors' samples. The sample comprised tumor tissue.

The CDR3 loop reads CASSQEQQTGIHEQYF. CDR3 DNA sequence: TGTGCCAGCAGCCAAGAACAACAGACAGGGATTCACGAGCAGTACTTC. The chain has TRBV3-1 and TRBJ2-7; 7 bases fit TRBD1. J lost 5 bases, V lost 0 bases, and 10 bases had no gene match. Germline CDR1 and CDR2: LGHDT and YNNKEL (reference sequence). CDR3 length equals 16 residues.